The rows below give T cell receptor beta chains drawn from one sample of a study of graft-versus-host responses after intestinal transplantation. Profiled with immunoSEQ multiplex PCR; TCRdb holds only in-frame clones, not every one. In the table there are roughly 99,000 clones, approximately 90% of which are singletons. For these TCRs, the target antigens are not known. This material consisted of unstimulated CD8+ T cells sorted from spleen or lymph node cells, taken before transplant. These TCRs come from a human donor who was the organ donor for an intestinal transplant. CDR3s include the opening cysteine and the closing phenylalanine or tryptophan. D genes are given only for firm matches. Size tells how often a clone was seen (once, few, many) or the class of an expanded clone, and some rows leave it out.

size	D	V	J	CDR3	DNA
NA	TRBD2	TRBV27	TRBJ2-1	CASSEFTGGYNEQFF	TGTGCCAGCAGTGAATTCACGGGGGGTTACAATGAGCAGTTCTTC
NA	TRBD2	TRBV27	TRBJ2-7	CASSLGAGGPTYEQYF	TGTGCCAGCAGTTTAGGCGCGGGAGGGCCAACCTACGAGCAGTACTTC
NA	NA	TRBV2	TRBJ2-1	CASTLAHNEQFF	TGTGCCAGCACGCTAGCGCACAATGAGCAGTTCTTC
NA	NA	TRBV4-1	TRBJ1-2	CASSQEAASDYGYTF	TGCGCCAGCAGCCAAGAAGCGGCTTCAGATTATGGCTACACCTTC
NA	NA	TRBV9	TRBJ2-2	CASSVEWGRGGELFF	TGTGCCAGCAGCGTAGAATGGGGGCGAGGCGGGGAGCTGTTTTTT
NA	NA	TRBV6-6	TRBJ2-2	CANSYPLATTGELFF	TGTGCCAACAGTTACCCACTAGCCACCACCGGGGAGCTGTTTTTT
NA	NA	TRBV28	TRBJ2-5	CASSLAEDFQETQYF	TGTGCCAGCAGTTTAGCGGAAGACTTCCAAGAGACCCAGTACTTC
NA	NA	TRBV9	TRBJ2-1	CASSPETYNPYNEQFF	TGTGCCAGCAGCCCGGAGACTTACAACCCATACAATGAGCAGTTCTTC
NA	NA	TRBV5-4	TRBJ2-2	CASSLETGGFTGELFF	TGTGCCAGCAGCTTAGAGACTGGAGGATTCACCGGGGAGCTGTTTTTT
NA	TRBD2	TRBV10-1	TRBJ2-1	CASSEETNSGYFTYNEQFF	TGCGCCAGCAGTGAGGAGACGAATAGCGGGTACTTTACCTACAATGAGCAGTTCTTC
once	NA	TRBV11-2	TRBJ2-7	CASSFFNEQYF	TGTGCCAGCAGCTTTTTCAACGAGCAGTACTTC
NA	TRBD1	TRBV13	TRBJ1-5	CASSSHAGTGDNDQPQHF	TGTGCCAGCAGCTCCCACGCGGGGACAGGAGACAATGATCAGCCCCAGCATTTT
NA	TRBD2	TRBV28	TRBJ2-2	CASRRGLANTGELFF	TGTGCCAGCAGACGTGGACTAGCGAACACCGGGGAGCTGTTTTTT
NA	NA	TRBV27	TRBJ2-5	CASGGWQTQYF	TGTGCCAGCGGAGGCTGGCAGACCCAGTACTTC
NA	NA	TRBV2	TRBJ2-4	CASSYPLQYF	TGTGCCAGCAGCTACCCCCTTCAGTACTTC
NA	NA	TRBV10-3	TRBJ2-3	CASGDQRGTDTQYF	TGTGCCAGCGGAGATCAGCGGGGCACAGATACGCAGTATTTT
NA	TRBD2	TRBV7-3	TRBJ2-7	CASSLTKTGGRNEQYF	TGTGCCAGCAGCTTAACGAAAACGGGAGGTAGGAACGAGCAGTACTTC
NA	TRBD2	TRBV28	TRBJ2-7	CASSLGTTSSEQYF	TGTGCCAGCAGTTTAGGGACTACCAGCTCCGAGCAGTACTTC
NA	NA	TRBV7-6	TRBJ2-1	CASSLDHSHHEQFF	TGTGCCAGCAGCTTAGACCATAGTCACCATGAGCAGTTCTTC
NA	NA	TRBV28	TRBJ1-2	CASSLPGNYGYTF	TGTGCCAGCAGTTTACCCGGGAACTATGGCTACACCTTC
few	TRBD2	TRBV5-1	TRBJ2-7	CASSYSRGGSYEQYF	TGCGCCAGCAGTTATAGCCGGGGGGGCTCCTACGAGCAGTACTTC
NA	NA	TRBV4-2	TRBJ2-5	CASSQSTQETQYF	TGTGCCAGCAGCCAATCCACTCAAGAGACCCAGTACTTC
NA	NA	TRBV7-3	TRBJ2-1	CASSLDSPGYNEQFF	TGTGCCAGCAGCTTGGACAGTCCCGGCTACAATGAGCAGTTCTTC
NA	NA	TRBV20-1	TRBJ2-7	CSARSFYEQYF	TGCAGTGCTCGGAGTTTCTACGAGCAGTACTTC
NA	NA	TRBV7-6	TRBJ2-7	CASSSTGVEQYF	TGTGCCAGCAGCTCCACGGGGGTCGAGCAGTACTTC
NA	TRBD2	TRBV9	TRBJ2-2	CASSVDSSGGSYTGELFF	TGTGCCAGCAGCGTAGATTCTAGCGGGGGGTCGTACACCGGGGAGCTGTTTTTT
NA	NA	TRBV5-1	TRBJ2-3	CASSLASRSIDTQYF	TGCGCCAGCAGCTTGGCCTCTAGGAGCATAGATACGCAGTATTTT
NA	TRBD2	TRBV5-4	TRBJ2-7	CASTSILGAGEQYF	TGTGCCAGCACCTCGATTTTGGGAGCGGGGGAGCAGTACTTC
NA	NA	TRBV12-2	TRBJ1-5	CASRFLTTVYSNQPQHF	TGTGCAAGTCGCTTTTTAACGACAGTCTATAGCAATCAGCCCCAGCATTTT
NA	NA	TRBV10-3	TRBJ2-6	CAIQEDWGANVLTF	TGTGCCATCCAAGAGGATTGGGGGGCCAACGTCCTGACTTTC
NA	NA	TRBV5-1	TRBJ1-1	CASSDGVNTEAFF	TGCGCCAGCAGCGACGGGGTAAACACTGAAGCTTTCTTT
once	TRBD2	TRBV6-5	TRBJ2-1	CASSLGSGGPNEQFF	TGTGCCAGCAGTCTAGGTAGCGGGGGTCCTAATGAGCAGTTCTTC
NA	TRBD1	TRBV11-3	TRBJ1-1	CASSLGISMTGPDTEAFF	TGTGCCAGCAGCTTAGGAATAAGTATGACAGGGCCGGACACTGAAGCTTTCTTT
NA	NA	TRBV7-9	TRBJ1-2	CASSLDSYGYTF	TGTGCCAGCAGCTTAGATAGCTATGGCTACACCTTC
NA	TRBD2	TRBV11-2	TRBJ2-1	CASHFRRERYNEQFF	TGTGCCAGCCATTTTAGGCGGGAGAGGTACAATGAGCAGTTCTTC
NA	NA	TRBV5-1	TRBJ2-5	CASSLDQVRETQYF	TGCGCCAGCAGCTTGGATCAGGTTAGGGAGACCCAGTACTTC
once	TRBD2	TRBV9	TRBJ2-3	CASSGQRGGPAQYF	TGTGCCAGCAGCGGCCAGCGGGGGGGCCCCGCGCAGTATTTT
NA	TRBD1	TRBV4-1	TRBJ1-1	CASSQVTGGGSEAFF	TGCGCCAGCAGCCAAGTAACAGGGGGTGGCTCTGAAGCTTTCTTT
NA	TRBD1	TRBV14	TRBJ1-2	CASSQESTGAYYGYTF	TGTGCCAGCAGCCAAGAATCGACAGGGGCTTACTATGGCTACACCTTC
NA	NA	TRBV11-3	TRBJ1-1	CASSLTGINTEAFF	TGTGCCAGCAGCTTAACAGGGATTAACACTGAAGCTTTCTTT
NA	TRBD1	TRBV7-9	TRBJ2-7	CASSSTGTGDEQYF	TGTGCCAGCAGCTCAACCGGGACAGGGGACGAGCAGTACTTC